A single sample is the source of the 9 T cell receptor beta chains below, sequenced in a study of T-cell memory formation after mild COVID-19. MiXCR was run by TCRdb on the 5' RACE reads, yielding one entry per CDR3 protein. Among roughly 550,000 distinct CDR3 sequences listed, about a fifth were seen once. The sequenced material came from PBMCs or a T cell subset sorted from them (not recorded which). The receptors originated from an adult woman who had mild COVID-19 (a few samples of this study predate the infection). Cell type and time point are not known.

CDR3 in DNA: TGTGCCGGGGCAGGGGGCCACCAAAGAAACTATGGCTACACCTTC. Protein: CAGAGGHQRNYGYTF. This rearrangement joins TRBV6-6 to TRBJ1-2; TRBD1 agrees at 8 bases. The V segment lost 11 bases and the J segment 2 bases; nucleotides outside the gene matches: 13. From germline, CDR1 is MNHNY and CDR2 SVGAGI (reference sequence). The CDR3 consists of 15 residues.

The J gene is TRBJ2-2, the V gene TRBV20-1; D is ambiguous. Between the trimmed V and J ends, which lost 0 bases and 3 bases, there was a span of 5 bases. Germline CDR1 reads DFQATT; CDR2 reads SNEGSKA (reference sequence). The CDR3 runs to 13 residues. CDR3 DNA: TGCAGTGCTAGAGATACTGACACCGGGGAGCTGTTTTTT. Translating gives CSARDTDTGELFF.

This clonotype was found a few times. The V and J genes are TRBV9 and TRBJ2-1, with D hard to call. The CDR3 runs 11 residues. Germline CDR1 reads SGDLS; CDR2 reads YYNGEE. V lost 7 bases and J 2 bases, leaving 4 bases between the germline ends. The CDR3 sequence: CASATYNEQFF. The CDR3 region has the DNA TGTGCCAGCGCTACCTACAATGAGCAGTTCTTC.

The chain has TRBV11-3 and TRBJ2-7, with TRBD2 matching over 8 bases. CDR3 length: 15 residues. V trimming: 1 base; J trimming: 3 bases; junction bases outside the gene matches: 5. Germline assignment: CDR1 SGHNT and CDR2 YENEEA. The CDR3 region has the DNA TGTGCCAGCAGCTTAGGTACCGCGGGAGGCTACGAGCAGTACTTC. It codes for CASSLGTAGGYEQYF.

This chain links TRBV28 with TRBJ2-2; D unresolved. V was clipped by 4 bases and J by 0 bases, with 15 bases between them. This CDR3 is built from 17 residues. Germline assignment: CDR1 MDHEN and CDR2 SYDVKM. The CDR3 coding sequence is TGTGCCAGCAGTTACGTGGACGGATCACCGAACACCGGGGAGCTGTTTTTT. Translating gives CASSYVDGSPNTGELFF.

This clonotype has only a few counts. As DNA, the CDR3 is TGTGCCAGCAGTTATTCACAAAGACAGGGTTTCTACGAGCAGTACTTC. Encoded protein: CASSYSQRQGFYEQYF. The rearrangement links TRBV6-5 to TRBJ2-7; 7 positions match TRBD1. V shed 3 bases and J 3 bases; nucleotides not matched to a gene: 11. CDR3 size: 16 residues. The germline gives CDR1 MNHEY, CDR2 SVGAGI.

The chain is built from TRBV20-1 and TRBJ2-1, with TRBD2 matching 8 bases. The length of the CDR3 is 17 residues. The germline gives CDR1 DFQATT, CDR2 SNEGSKA (reference sequence). Trimming took 0 bases from V and 3 from J; bases not matched to a gene: 10. CDR3 residues: CSARDTQRGSHYNEQFF. In nucleotides, the CDR3 is TGCAGTGCTAGAGATACCCAGCGGGGGAGCCACTACAATGAGCAGTTCTTC.

The V gene is TRBV29-1, the J gene TRBJ1-2, with 7 bases lining up with TRBD1. This CDR3 contains 12 residues. Germline V gene data show CDR1 as SQVTM and CDR2 as ANQGSEA. V gave up 8 bases and J gave up 6 bases; unmatched junction bases: 9. The CDR3 region is CSTLTGSNGYTF. In DNA form, the CDR3 reads TGCAGCACATTGACAGGGTCCAATGGCTACACCTTC.

The gene calls are TRBV3-1 and TRBJ2-3; the D gene is possibly TRBD2 (5 bases). Germline V gene sequence: CDR1 LGHDT, CDR2 YNNKEL (reference sequence). The CDR3 runs 15 residues. Trimming shortened V by 0 bases and J by 6 bases, and 13 bases separated the two germline ends. In DNA, the CDR3 is TGTGCCAGCAGCCAAGACAGGAGTTGGAGGGATACGCAGTATTTT. Protein product: CASSQDRSWRDTQYF.